This TCR beta chain came from a study of T cell changes during pregnancy in multiple sclerosis. Assay used: immunoSEQ multiplex PCR; TCRdb lists only in-frame clones, some missing. The table has approximately 130,000 clones, roughly 97% seen once. V trimming: 6 bases; J trimming: 8 bases; junction bases outside the gene matches: 8. CDR1 is MNHEY, CDR2 SVGAGI, per germline. The CDR3 contains 15 residues. The rearrangement joins TRBV6-5 to TRBJ2-2; 11 positions agree with TRBD2. This receptor was identified in a female donor with multiple sclerosis, enrolled in a pregnancy study. The specimen was peripheral blood, collected after pregnancy. CDR3 sequence reads: CASRPTRLAGGELFF. The DNA of the CDR3 is TGTGCCAGCAGACCGACCAGACTAGCGGGAGGGGAGCTGTTTTTT.